This TCR beta chain was captured in a study of PD-1 blockade in classical Hodgkin lymphoma. The table came from immunoSEQ multiplex PCR; TCRdb's copy has only in-frame clones and leaves some out. The data show some 30,000 clones, 70% seen once. Overall study findings and caveats: Repertoire difference causes, possibly disease activity or prior therapy, remain undefined. Exclusion was applied to patients who started nivolumab under 1 year after ASCT. Prior to therapy, complete responders displayed diversity much like that of newly diagnosed patients.

Comment on this clone: The antigen is unknown.

V lost 2 bases and J 10 bases, leaving 13 bases between the germline ends. CDR3 size: 14 residues. Germline V gene sequence: CDR1 SGHDT, CDR2 YYEEEE. Every patient was affected by relapse after autologous stem cell transplantation, while exposure to brentuximab vedotin was not uniform. Complete response, partial response or progressive disease constituted the best response categories observed. This receptor was obtained from a human donor with classical Hodgkin lymphoma. This chain joins TRBV5-6 and TRBJ1-6, with D uncertain. The source was peripheral blood mononuclear cells (PBMCs), collected before the second cycle of nivolumab. CDR3 protein: CASSLLTLGSPLHF. CDR3 coding DNA: TGTGCCAGCAGCTTACTGACCCTCGGGTCACCCCTCCACTTT. Together with reference TRBV5-6 and TRBJ1-6, the CDR3 gives the full variable domain: DAGVTQSPTHLIKTRGQQVTLRCSPKSGHDTVSWYQQALGQGPQFIFQYYEEEERQRGNFPDRFSGHQFPNYSSELNVNALLLGDSALYLCASSLLTLGSPLHFGNGTRLTVT.